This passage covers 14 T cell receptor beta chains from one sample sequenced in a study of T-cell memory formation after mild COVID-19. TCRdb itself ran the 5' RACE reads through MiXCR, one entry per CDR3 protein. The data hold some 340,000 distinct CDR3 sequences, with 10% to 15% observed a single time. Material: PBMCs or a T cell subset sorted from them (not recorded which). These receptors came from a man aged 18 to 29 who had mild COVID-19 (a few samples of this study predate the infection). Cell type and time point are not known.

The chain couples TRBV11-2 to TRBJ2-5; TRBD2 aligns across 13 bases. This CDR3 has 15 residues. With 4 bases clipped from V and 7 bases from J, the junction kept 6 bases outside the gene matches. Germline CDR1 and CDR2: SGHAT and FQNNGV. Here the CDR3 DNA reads TGTGCCAGCAGCTCGTGGACTAGCGGGGGCAGGACCCAGTACTTC. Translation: CASSSWTSGGRTQYF.

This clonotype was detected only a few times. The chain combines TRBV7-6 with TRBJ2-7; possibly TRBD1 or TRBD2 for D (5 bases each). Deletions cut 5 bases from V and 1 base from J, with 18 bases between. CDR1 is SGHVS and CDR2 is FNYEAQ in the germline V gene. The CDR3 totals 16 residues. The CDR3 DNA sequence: TGTGCCAGCAGCCTATACCCGGGACGGTTTTCCTACGAGCAGTACTTC. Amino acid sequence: CASSLYPGRFSYEQYF.

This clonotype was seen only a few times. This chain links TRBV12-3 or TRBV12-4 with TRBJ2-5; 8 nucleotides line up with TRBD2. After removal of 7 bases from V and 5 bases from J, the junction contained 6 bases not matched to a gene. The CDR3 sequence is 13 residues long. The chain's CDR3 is CASMTGGLETQYF. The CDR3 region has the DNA TGTGCCAGCATGACGGGGGGGCTGGAGACCCAGTACTTC.

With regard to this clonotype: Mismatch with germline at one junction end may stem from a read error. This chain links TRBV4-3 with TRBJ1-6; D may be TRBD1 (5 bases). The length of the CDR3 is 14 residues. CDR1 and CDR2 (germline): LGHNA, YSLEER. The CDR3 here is CASSPSRVASPLHF. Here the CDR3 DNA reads TGCGCCAGCAGCCCGAGCAGGGTCGCTTCACCACTCCACTTT.

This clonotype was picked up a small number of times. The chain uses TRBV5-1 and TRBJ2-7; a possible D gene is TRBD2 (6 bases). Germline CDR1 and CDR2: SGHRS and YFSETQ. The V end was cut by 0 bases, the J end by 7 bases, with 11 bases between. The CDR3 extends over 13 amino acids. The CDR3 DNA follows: TGCGCCAGCAGCTTGGGACTAGTGTCTGAGCAGTACTTC. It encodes CASSLGLVSEQYF.

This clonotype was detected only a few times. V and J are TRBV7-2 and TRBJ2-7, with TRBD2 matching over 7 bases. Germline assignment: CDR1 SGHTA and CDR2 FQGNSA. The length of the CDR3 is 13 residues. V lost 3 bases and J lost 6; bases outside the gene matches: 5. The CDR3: CASSLHGEGEQYV. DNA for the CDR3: TGTGCCAGCAGCTTGCACGGGGAGGGCGAGCAGTACGTC.

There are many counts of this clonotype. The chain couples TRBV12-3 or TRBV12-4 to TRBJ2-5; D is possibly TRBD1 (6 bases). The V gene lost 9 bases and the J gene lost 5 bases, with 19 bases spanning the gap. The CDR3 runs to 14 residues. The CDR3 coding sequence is TGTGCCAGTTCGCCGGGACAAACGATCGAGACCCAGTACTTC. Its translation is CASSPGQTIETQYF.

CDR3: CASRPGLAGGTDTQYF. Written as DNA, the CDR3 is TGTGCCAGCAGACCCGGACTAGCGGGGGGCACAGATACGCAGTATTTT. This chain uses TRBV28 with TRBJ2-3; 13 positions agree with TRBD2. Germline-derived CDR1 and CDR2 are MDHEN and SYDVKM. CDR3 length: 16 amino acids. With 6 bases clipped from V and 1 base from J, the junction kept 4 bases outside the gene matches.

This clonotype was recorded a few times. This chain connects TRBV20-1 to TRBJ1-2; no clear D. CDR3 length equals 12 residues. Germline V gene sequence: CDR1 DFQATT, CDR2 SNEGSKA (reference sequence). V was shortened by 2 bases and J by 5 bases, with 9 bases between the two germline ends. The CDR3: CSARSLLYGYTF. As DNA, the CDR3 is TGCAGTGCTAGAAGCCTTCTGTATGGCTACACCTTC.

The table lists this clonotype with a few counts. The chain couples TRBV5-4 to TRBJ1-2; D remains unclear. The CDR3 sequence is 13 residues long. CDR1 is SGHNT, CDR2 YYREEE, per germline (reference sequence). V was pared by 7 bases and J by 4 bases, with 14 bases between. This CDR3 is CASGLLGLYGYTF. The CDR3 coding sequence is TGTGCCAGCGGCCTACTCGGGCTCTATGGCTACACCTTC. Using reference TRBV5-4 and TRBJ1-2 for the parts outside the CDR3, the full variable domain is ETGVTQSPTHLIKTRGQQVTLRCSSQSGHNTVSWYQQALGQGPQFIFQYYREEENGRGNFPPRFSGLQFPNYSSELNVNALELDDSALYLCASGLLGLYGYTFGSGTRLTVV.

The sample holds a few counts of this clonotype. The CDR3 sequence is CASSQGEGWVNEQFF. The CDR3 nucleotides are TGTGCCAGCAGCCAAGGAGAAGGCTGGGTCAATGAGCAGTTCTTC. J is TRBJ2-1 and V is TRBV4-2; D unresolved. The CDR3 is 15 amino acids. Germline-derived CDR1 and CDR2 are LGHNA and YNFKEQ. V lost 1 base to trimming and J lost 6 bases, with 13 bases between them.

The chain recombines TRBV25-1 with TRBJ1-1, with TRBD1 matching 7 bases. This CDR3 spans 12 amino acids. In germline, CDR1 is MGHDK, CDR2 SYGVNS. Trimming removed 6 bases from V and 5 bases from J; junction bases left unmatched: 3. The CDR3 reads CASRRQGTEAFF. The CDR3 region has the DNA TGTGCCAGCAGAAGACAGGGTACTGAAGCTTTCTTT.

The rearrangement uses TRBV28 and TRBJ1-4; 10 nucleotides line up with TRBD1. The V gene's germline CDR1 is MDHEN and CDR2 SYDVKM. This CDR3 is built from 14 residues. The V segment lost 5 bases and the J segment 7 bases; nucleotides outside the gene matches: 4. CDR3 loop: CASSRTGGGEKLFF. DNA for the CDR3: TGTGCCAGCAGTCGGACAGGGGGAGGTGAAAAACTGTTTTTT.

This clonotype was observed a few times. CDR3 sequence: CAGARGLQETQYF. CDR3 nucleotides: TGTGCCGGGGCCCGCGGACTGCAAGAGACCCAGTACTTC. The J gene is TRBJ2-5, the V gene TRBV10-3; perhaps D is TRBD1 or TRBD2 (5 bases each). Trimming removed 11 bases at V and 2 bases at J, with 15 bases between. The CDR3 runs to 13 residues. Germline CDR1 is ENHRY and CDR2 is SYGVKD.